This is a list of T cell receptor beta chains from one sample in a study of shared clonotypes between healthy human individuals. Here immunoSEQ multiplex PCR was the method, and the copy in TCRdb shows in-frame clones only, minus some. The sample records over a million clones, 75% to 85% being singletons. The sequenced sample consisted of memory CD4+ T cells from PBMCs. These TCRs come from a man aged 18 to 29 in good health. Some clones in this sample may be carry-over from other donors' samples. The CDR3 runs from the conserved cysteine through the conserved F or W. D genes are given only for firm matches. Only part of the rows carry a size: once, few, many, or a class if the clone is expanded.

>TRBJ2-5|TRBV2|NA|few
CASSDRDGETQYF
TGTGCCAGCAGTGACAGGGATGGGGAGACCCAGTACTTC
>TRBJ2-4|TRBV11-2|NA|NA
CASSSLREKLAKNIQYF
TGTGCCAGCAGCTCACTCCGGGAGAAGCTAGCCAAAAACATTCAGTACTTC
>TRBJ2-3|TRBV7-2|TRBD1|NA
CASSLRQGRTDTQYF
TGTGCCAGCAGCTTAAGACAGGGGCGCACAGATACGCAGTATTTT
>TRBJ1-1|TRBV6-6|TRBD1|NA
CASSPGTALEAFF
TGTGCCAGCAGTCCCGGGACAGCCCTTGAAGCTTTCTTT
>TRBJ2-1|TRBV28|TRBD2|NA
CASGGGRAYNEQFF
TGTGCCAGCGGTGGGGGGAGGGCCTACAATGAGCAGTTCTTC
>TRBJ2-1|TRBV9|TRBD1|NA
CASSVVGTGGEQFF
TGTGCCAGCAGCGTAGTGGGGACAGGGGGTGAGCAGTTCTTC
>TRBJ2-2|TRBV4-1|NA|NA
CASSQEGGPGGAGELFF
TGCGCCAGCAGCCAAGAAGGTGGCCCCGGGGGAGCCGGGGAGCTGTTTTTT
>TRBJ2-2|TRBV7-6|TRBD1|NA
CASSLRGQGYTGELFF
TGTGCCAGCAGCTTAAGGGGACAGGGGTACACCGGGGAGCTGTTTTTT
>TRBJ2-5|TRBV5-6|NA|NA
CASTAPGRRLETQYF
TGTGCCAGCACCGCCCCGGGACGGCGACTAGAGACCCAGTACTTC
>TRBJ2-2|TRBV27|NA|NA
CASSWGGPGELFF
TGTGCCAGCAGTTGGGGGGGGCCAGGGGAGCTGTTTTTT
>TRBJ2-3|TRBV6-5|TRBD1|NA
CASSEDTGDTDTQYF
TGTGCCAGCAGCGAGGACACAGGGGACACAGATACGCAGTATTTT
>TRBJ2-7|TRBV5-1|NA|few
CASRAGYQVGDEQYF
TGCGCCAGCAGGGCAGGGTATCAAGTAGGGGACGAGCAGTACTTC
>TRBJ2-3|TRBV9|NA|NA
CASSVSAGGTDTQYF
TGTGCCAGCAGCGTCTCAGCGGGCGGCACAGATACGCAGTATTTT
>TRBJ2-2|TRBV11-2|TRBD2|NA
CASSPRGRTTGELFF
TGTGCCAGCAGCCCACGCGGGAGGACCACCGGGGAGCTGTTTTTT
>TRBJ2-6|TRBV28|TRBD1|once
CASGQGSSGANVLTF
TGTGCCAGCGGACAGGGCAGCTCTGGGGCCAACGTCCTGACTTTC
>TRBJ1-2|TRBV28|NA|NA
CASSAMSGRFYGYTF
TGTGCCAGCAGTGCGATGTCGGGACGGTTCTATGGCTACACCTTC
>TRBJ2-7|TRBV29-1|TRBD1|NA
CSAGAGGHEQYF
TGCAGCGCCGGGGCAGGGGGCCACGAGCAGTACTTC
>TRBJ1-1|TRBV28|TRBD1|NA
CASSDRGRTEAFF
TGTGCCAGCAGTGACAGGGGGAGGACTGAAGCTTTCTTT
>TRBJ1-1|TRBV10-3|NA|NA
CAISEWEIRNTEAFF
TGTGCCATCAGTGAGTGGGAGATTCGGAACACTGAAGCTTTCTTT
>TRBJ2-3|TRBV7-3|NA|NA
CASSLMTSTDTQYF
TGTGCCAGCAGCTTAATGACTAGCACAGATACGCAGTATTTT
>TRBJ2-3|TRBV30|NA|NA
CAWNLLASLSFTDTQYF
TGTGCCTGGAACCTTTTAGCTAGCCTTTCCTTCACAGATACGCAGTATTTT
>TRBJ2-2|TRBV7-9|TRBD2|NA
CASTGLAGEGTGELFF
TGTGCCAGCACGGGACTAGCGGGAGAAGGTACCGGGGAGCTGTTTTTT
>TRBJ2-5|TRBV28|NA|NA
CASSLHQETQYF
TGTGCCAGCAGTCTCCACCAAGAGACCCAGTACTTC
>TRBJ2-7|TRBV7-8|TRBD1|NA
CASSLGGTGSYGQYF
TGTGCCAGCAGCTTAGGAGGGACAGGCTCCTACGGGCAGTACTTC
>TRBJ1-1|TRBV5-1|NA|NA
CASSLEGISNTEAFF
TGCGCCAGCAGCTTGGAAGGGATTTCAAACACTGAAGCTTTCTTT
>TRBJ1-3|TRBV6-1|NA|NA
CASSDGGSGNTIYF
TGTGCCAGCAGTGATGGTGGCTCTGGAAACACCATATATTTT
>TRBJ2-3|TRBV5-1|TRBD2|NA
CASSSGGYTDTQYF
TGCGCCAGCAGCTCGGGAGGCTACACAGATACGCAGTATTTT
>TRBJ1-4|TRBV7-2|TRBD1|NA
CASSGRQGGTNEKLFF
TGTGCCAGCAGCGGTCGACAGGGAGGTACTAATGAAAAACTGTTTTTT
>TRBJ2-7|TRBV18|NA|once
CASSPWGSGPYEQYF
TGTGCCAGCTCACCGTGGGGAAGTGGGCCCTACGAGCAGTACTTC
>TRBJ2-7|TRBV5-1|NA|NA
CASSLGTAYSYEQYF
TGCGCCAGCAGCTTGGGAACGGCGTATTCCTACGAGCAGTACTTC
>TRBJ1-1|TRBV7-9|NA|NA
CASSWGGGIQAFF
TGTGCCAGCAGCTGGGGCGGGGGGATCCAAGCTTTCTTT
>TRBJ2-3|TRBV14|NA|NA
CASSQGSGLGTQYF
TGTGCCAGCAGCCAAGGGAGCGGTTTAGGTACGCAGTATTTT
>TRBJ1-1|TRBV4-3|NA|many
CASSQGMGGTEAFF
TGCGCCAGCAGCCAAGGGATGGGGGGCACTGAAGCTTTCTTT
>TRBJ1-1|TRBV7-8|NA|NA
CASSTPRVGTEAFF
TGTGCCAGCAGCACCCCTCGGGTGGGCACTGAAGCTTTCTTT
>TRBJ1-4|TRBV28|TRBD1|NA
CASNSGTGFAKLFF
TGTGCCAGCAATTCCGGGACAGGGTTTGCAAAACTGTTTTTT
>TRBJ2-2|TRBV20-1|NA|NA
CSAPRSGELFF
TGCAGTGCGCCCCGCAGCGGGGAGCTGTTTTTT
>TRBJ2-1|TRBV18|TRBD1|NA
CASSPQGDTYNEQFF
TGTGCCAGCTCACCCCAGGGGGATACCTACAATGAGCAGTTCTTC
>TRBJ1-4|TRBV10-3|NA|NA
CAISERGRGTNEKLFF
TGTGCCATCAGTGAAAGAGGCCGGGGAACTAATGAAAAACTGTTTTTT
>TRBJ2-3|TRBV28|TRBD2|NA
CASSLWTSGREGTDTQYF
TGTGCCAGCAGTTTATGGACTAGCGGGAGAGAGGGCACAGATACGCAGTATTTT
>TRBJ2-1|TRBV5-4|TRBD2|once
CASSSAGRSYNEQFF
TGTGCCAGCAGCTCAGCGGGGCGCTCCTACAATGAGCAGTTCTTC
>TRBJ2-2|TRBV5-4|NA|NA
CASSVRDGSTGELFF
TGTGCCAGCAGCGTCCGCGACGGGTCCACCGGGGAGCTGTTTTTT
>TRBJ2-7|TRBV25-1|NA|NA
CASSDSSGATYEQYF
TGTGCCAGCAGTGACTCCTCCGGGGCAACCTACGAGCAGTACTTC
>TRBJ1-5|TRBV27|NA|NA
CASSKEGLGQPQHF
TGTGCCAGCAGTAAGGAGGGGCTGGGGCAGCCCCAGCATTTT
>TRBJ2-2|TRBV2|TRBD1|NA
CASSGTGTNTGELFF
TGTGCCAGCTCCGGGACAGGCACTAACACCGGGGAGCTGTTTTTT
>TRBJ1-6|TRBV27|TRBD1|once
CASWDRGTNSPLHF
TGTGCCAGTTGGGACAGGGGAACGAATTCACCCCTCCACTTT
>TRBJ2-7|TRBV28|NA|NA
CASLDSGLAENSYEQYF
TGTGCCAGCTTGGACAGCGGGCTAGCGGAAAACTCCTACGAGCAGTACTTC
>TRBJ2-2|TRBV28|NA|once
CASSFQPGELFF
TGTGCCAGCAGTTTTCAGCCCGGGGAGCTGTTTTTT
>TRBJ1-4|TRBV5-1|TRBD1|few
CASSPRDSNEKLFF
TGCGCCAGCAGCCCCCGGGACAGTAATGAAAAACTGTTTTTT
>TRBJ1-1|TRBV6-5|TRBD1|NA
CASSYRTGGRTEAFF
TGTGCCAGCAGTTACCGGACAGGGGGTCGCACTGAAGCTTTCTTT
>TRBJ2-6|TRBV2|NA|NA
CASTGTGNVLTF
TGTGCCAGCACTGGGACCGGTAACGTCCTGACTTTC
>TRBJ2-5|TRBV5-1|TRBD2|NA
CASSFDGRGQETQYF
TGCGCCAGCAGCTTCGACGGGAGGGGACAAGAGACCCAGTACTTC
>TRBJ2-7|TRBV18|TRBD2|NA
CASSPASGRGREQYF
TGTGCCAGCTCACCGGCTAGCGGGAGGGGTCGGGAGCAGTACTTC
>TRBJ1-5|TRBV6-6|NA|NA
CASSTRDGYNQPQHF
TGTGCCAGCAGCACAAGGGACGGATACAATCAGCCCCAGCATTTT
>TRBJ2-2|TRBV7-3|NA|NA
CASSLRVTGELFF
TGTGCCAGCAGCCTCAGGGTGACCGGGGAGCTGTTTTTT
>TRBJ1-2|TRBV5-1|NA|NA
CASSQREAHYGYTF
TGCGCCAGCAGCCAAAGAGAGGCCCACTATGGCTACACCTTC
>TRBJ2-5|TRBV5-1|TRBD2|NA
CASSLAPSGRTGETQYF
TGCGCCAGCAGCTTGGCCCCCAGCGGGAGGACTGGAGAGACCCAGTACTTC
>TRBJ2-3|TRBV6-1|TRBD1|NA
CASSGTGPTRMEPDTQYF
TGTGCCAGCAGTGGGACAGGGCCTACACGGATGGAACCAGATACGCAGTATTTT